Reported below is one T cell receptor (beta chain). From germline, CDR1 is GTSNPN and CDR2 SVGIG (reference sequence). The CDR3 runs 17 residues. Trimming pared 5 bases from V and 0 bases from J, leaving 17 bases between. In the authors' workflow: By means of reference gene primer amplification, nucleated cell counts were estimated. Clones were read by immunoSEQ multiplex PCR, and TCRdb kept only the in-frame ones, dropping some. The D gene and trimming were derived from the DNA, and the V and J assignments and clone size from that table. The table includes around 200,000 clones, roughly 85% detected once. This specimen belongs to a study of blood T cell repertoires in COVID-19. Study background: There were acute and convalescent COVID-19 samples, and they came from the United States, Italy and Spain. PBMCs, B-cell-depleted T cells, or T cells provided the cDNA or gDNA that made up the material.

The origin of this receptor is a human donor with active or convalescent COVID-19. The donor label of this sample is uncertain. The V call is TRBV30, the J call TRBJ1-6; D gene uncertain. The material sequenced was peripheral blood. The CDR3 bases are TGTGCCTGGGCAACCGGTTTCGGAGGCTCCTATAATTCACCCCTCCACTTT. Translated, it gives CAWATGFGGSYNSPLHF.